The 18 T cell receptor beta chains below come from one sample, sequenced in a study of blood T cells in healthy people across ages. Sample-barcoded 5' priming and a J-beta primer mix drove a second PCR of roughly 6 to 12 cycles. TCRdb re-called the 5' RACE reads through MiXCR, storing one row per CDR3 protein. The sample lists fewer than 2,000,000 distinct CDR3 sequences, roughly two fifths occurring once. The sample taken for sequencing was blood. The receptors shown here come from a human donor in good health.

This clonotype showed up just a few times. V gene TRBV4-2 combines with J gene TRBJ2-5; the match to TRBD1 covers 10 bases. This CDR3 is 20 amino acids long. CDR1 LGHNA and CDR2 YNFKEQ come from the germline V gene. V lost 1 base, J lost 0 bases, and 14 bases stayed unmatched. This chain's CDR3 is CASSQAFVRQGALYQETQYF. DNA for the CDR3: TGTGCCAGCAGCCAAGCTTTTGTGAGACAGGGGGCTTTGTACCAAGAGACCCAGTACTTC.

The count of this clonotype is one. The CDR3 region has the DNA TGCAGCCCGAGGGGGCTTATCTCTGAAGCTTTCTTT. Protein sequence: CSPRGLISEAFF. The J gene is TRBJ1-1, the V gene TRBV20-1; TRBD1 agrees at 7 bases. This CDR3 contains 12 residues. Germline loops: CDR1 DFQATT, CDR2 SNEGSKA (reference sequence).

The chain combines TRBV5-1 with TRBJ2-1; D remains ambiguous. Germline lookup yields CDR1 SGHRS and CDR2 YFSETQ. This CDR3 has 17 residues. The V end was cut by 4 bases, the J end by 4 bases, with 21 bases between. CDR3 residues: CASSPGWNLAEYNEQFF. CDR3 in DNA: TGCGCCAGCAGCCCCGGGTGGAATCTGGCAGAGTACAATGAGCAGTTCTTC.

This clonotype showed up just a few times. Relative to the germline gene, one junction end is altered; a read error may explain this. This CDR3 reads CVSSSPGPTYGYTF. CDR3 nucleotides: TGTGTCAGCAGCTCGCCTGGGCCAACTTATGGCTACACCTTC. The chain combines TRBV5-6 with TRBJ1-2; D remains unclear. Germline V lookup: CDR1 SGHDT, CDR2 YYEEEE. The CDR3 runs 14 residues.

The chain couples TRBV6-2 or TRBV6-3 to TRBJ1-1; no firm D call. The V gene lost 7 bases and the J gene lost 5 bases, with 17 bases spanning the gap. The germline V gene encodes CDR1 MNHEY and CDR2 SVGEGT. The CDR3 has 14 amino acids. CDR3 nucleotides: TGTGCCAGCATTCCCAGCGGGGTGCGGACTGAAGCTTTCTTT. Protein sequence: CASIPSGVRTEAFF.

The rearrangement links TRBV7-3 to TRBJ2-4; D not certain. The end of the DNA is better explained by TRBJ2-7, so the J call may be wrong. Germline-derived CDR1 and CDR2 are SGHTA and FQGTGA. The CDR3 loop spans 15 amino acids. CDR3 residues: CASSLVPISSYEQYF. For the CDR3, the DNA is TGTGCCAGCAGCTTAGTCCCTATCAGCTCCTACGAGCAGTACTTC.

Only one count was recorded for this clonotype. J is TRBJ2-6 and V is TRBV11-2; D is unclear. V was clipped by 5 bases and J by 6 bases, with 11 bases between them. Germline V gene sequence: CDR1 SGHAT, CDR2 FQNNGV. The CDR3 is made up of 14 amino acids. The CDR3 here is CASSPLRSANVLTF. DNA of the CDR3: TGTGCCAGCAGCCCCCTCCGGTCGGCCAACGTCCTGACTTTC.

The chain uses TRBV12-3 or TRBV12-4 and TRBJ2-1; 10 positions match TRBD2. Germline trimming cut 7 bases from V and 8 bases from J; bases unmatched to any gene: 8. The CDR3 loop spans 14 amino acids. CDR3 protein: CASMLAGGSDEQFF. In nucleotides, the CDR3 is TGTGCCAGCATGTTAGCGGGGGGTAGCGATGAGCAGTTCTTC.

This clonotype came up a few times. The J gene is TRBJ1-2, the V gene TRBV20-1; 8 nucleotides line up with TRBD1. Losses at the gene ends were 5 bases for V and 6 bases for J; bases not matched to a gene: 8. Germline CDR1 and CDR2: DFQATT and SNEGSKA (reference sequence). The CDR3 is 13 amino acids. Written as DNA, the CDR3 is TGCAGTGCTGCCCGGGACAGGTTTAATGGCTACACCTTC. It encodes CSAARDRFNGYTF.

The sample holds a few counts of this clonotype. The J gene is TRBJ2-4, the V gene TRBV27; 7 positions agree with TRBD1. Germline V gives CDR1 MNHEY, CDR2 SMNVEV (reference sequence). The CDR3 runs 14 residues. The ends lost 5 bases at V and 3 bases at J; junction bases unmatched: 4. CDR3 sequence reads: CASSTWDSKNIQYF. The CDR3 DNA reads TGTGCCAGCAGTACCTGGGACAGCAAAAACATTCAGTACTTC.

The chain links TRBV3-1 to TRBJ2-5; TRBD2 agrees at 10 bases. Unmatched junction bases numbered 16, after V lost 9 bases and J lost 6 bases. Germline CDR1 LGHDT, CDR2 YNNKEL (reference sequence). The CDR3 totals 16 residues. Here the CDR3 reads CASSTVAGGPVKTQYF. The CDR3 nucleotides are TGTGCCAGTAGTACCGTAGCGGGGGGCCCCGTCAAGACCCAGTACTTC.

The rearrangement links TRBV6-6 to TRBJ1-1; tentative D call: TRBD1 (5 bases). The V end was cut by 6 bases, the J end by 11 bases, with 10 bases between. Germline CDR1 reads MNHNY; CDR2 reads SVGAGI (reference sequence). This CDR3 region has 10 residues. The CDR3 bases are TGTGCCAGCAGCCGTGACAGTGCTTTCTTT. It translates to CASSRDSAFF.

The table lists this clonotype with a few counts. The chain employs TRBV29-1 and TRBJ2-3; D perhaps matches TRBD2 (6 bases). Per germline, CDR1 SQVTM and CDR2 ANQGSEA. Trimming shortened V by 4 bases and J by 1 base, and 9 bases separated the two germline ends. CDR3 length: 13 residues. The CDR3 nucleotides are TGCAGCGTTGCTTGGGGGGGCACAGATACGCAGTATTTT. Protein sequence: CSVAWGGTDTQYF.

The J gene is TRBJ2-5, the V gene TRBV5-1; either TRBD1 or TRBD2 may supply D (5 bases each). This CDR3 contains 15 residues. Trimming cost V 6 bases and J 2 bases, with 17 bases left between them. Germline values: CDR1 SGHRS, CDR2 YFSETQ. CDR3 in amino acids: CASKVTGAAQETQYF. CDR3 in DNA: TGCGCCAGCAAGGTAACCGGGGCGGCACAAGAGACCCAGTACTTC.

About this clonotype itself: A junction end diverges from the germline sequence, so it may reflect a read error. DNA of the CDR3: TGTGCCGGCTCACCAAGTTGGGGGGGGTACTACAATGAGCAGTTCTTC. It encodes CAGSPSWGGYYNEQFF. The chain joins TRBV18 to TRBJ2-1, with 7 bases fitting TRBD2. This CDR3 contains 16 residues. The germline V gene has CDR1 KGHSH and CDR2 LQKENI.

This chain uses TRBV5-1 with TRBJ2-3; 9 positions match TRBD1. Germline CDR1 SGHRS, CDR2 YFSETQ. V dropped 3 bases and J dropped 5; count of bases not matched to a gene: 4. The CDR3 consists of 14 residues. CDR3 bases: TGCGCCAGCAGCTGGACAGGGGTCGGAGATACGCAGTATTTT. Residues: CASSWTGVGDTQYF. Based on the CDR3 plus reference TRBV5-1 and TRBJ2-3, the full variable domain is KAGVTQTPRYLIKTRGQQVTLSCSPISGHRSVSWYQQTPGQGLQFLFEYFSETQRNKGNFPGRFSGRQFSNSRSEMNVSTLELGDSALYLCASSWTGVGDTQYFGPGTRLTVL.

A few counts support this clonotype. The chain uses TRBV6-5 and TRBJ1-2; D is perhaps TRBD1 (6 bases). CDR1 is MNHEY and CDR2 is SVGAGI in the germline V gene. V lost 6 bases to trimming and J lost 7 bases, with 15 bases between them. CDR3 length equals 13 residues. The CDR3 nucleotides are TGTGCCAGCAGGTTAACAGGGCGCCCTGGCTACACCTTC. Protein: CASRLTGRPGYTF.

The gene calls are TRBV5-6 and TRBJ1-1; D gene ambiguous. The CDR3 covers 12 residues. V was clipped by 4 bases and J by 7 bases, with 11 bases between them. CDR1 and CDR2 (germline): SGHDT, YYEEEE. CDR3 in amino acids: CASSRLKFEAFF. The CDR3 DNA is TGTGCCAGCAGCCGATTGAAGTTTGAAGCTTTCTTT.